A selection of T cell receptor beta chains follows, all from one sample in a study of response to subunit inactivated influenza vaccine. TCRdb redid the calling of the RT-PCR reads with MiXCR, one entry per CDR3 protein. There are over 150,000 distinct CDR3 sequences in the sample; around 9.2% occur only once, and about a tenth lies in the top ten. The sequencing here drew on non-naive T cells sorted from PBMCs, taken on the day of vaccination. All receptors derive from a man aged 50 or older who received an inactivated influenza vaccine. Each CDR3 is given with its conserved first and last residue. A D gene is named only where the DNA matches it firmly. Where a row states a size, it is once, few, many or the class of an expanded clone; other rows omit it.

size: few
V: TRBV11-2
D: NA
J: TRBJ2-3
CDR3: CASSLFLTGADTQYF
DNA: TGTGCCAGCAGCTTATTCCTGACGGGCGCGGATACGCAGTATTTT

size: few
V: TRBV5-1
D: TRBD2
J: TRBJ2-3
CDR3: CASSLGQWEGRADTQYF
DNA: TGCGCCAGCAGCTTGGGACAGTGGGAGGGCCGCGCAGATACGCAGTATTTT

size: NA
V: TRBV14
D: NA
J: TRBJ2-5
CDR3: CASSQGYERETQYF
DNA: TGTGCCAGCAGCCAAGGATACGAGAGAGAGACCCAGTACTTC

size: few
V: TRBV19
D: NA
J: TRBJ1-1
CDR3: CASSSFGYNTEAFF
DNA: TGTGCCAGTAGTTCTTTCGGGTACAACACTGAAGCTTTCTTT

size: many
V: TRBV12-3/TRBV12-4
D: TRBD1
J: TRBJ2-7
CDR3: CASSLARGQRPYEQYF
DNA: TGTGCCAGCAGTTTAGCGAGGGGACAGCGGCCCTACGAGCAGTACTTC

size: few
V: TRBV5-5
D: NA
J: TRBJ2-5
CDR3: CASSLPGTETQYF
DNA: TGTGCCAGCAGCTTGCCAGGGACAGAGACCCAGTACTTC

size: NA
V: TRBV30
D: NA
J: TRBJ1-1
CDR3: CAWSVGWGDTEAFF
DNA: TGTGCCTGGAGTGTTGGGTGGGGGGACACTGAAGCTTTCTTT

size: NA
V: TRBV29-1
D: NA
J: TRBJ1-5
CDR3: CSVGQNSNQPQHF
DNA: TGCAGCGTCGGACAGAATAGCAATCAGCCCCAGCATTTT

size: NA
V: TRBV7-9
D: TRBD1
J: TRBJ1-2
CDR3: CASRHGQGYDGYTF
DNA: TGTGCCAGCAGACATGGACAGGGCTACGATGGCTACACCTTC

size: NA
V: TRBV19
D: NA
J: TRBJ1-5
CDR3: CASSLGTLAQPQHF
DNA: TGTGCCAGTAGTCTAGGGACACTGGCTCAGCCCCAGCATTTT

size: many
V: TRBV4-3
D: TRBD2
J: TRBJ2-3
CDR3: CASSPGGAGDTQYF
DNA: TGCGCCAGCAGCCCCGGAGGAGCGGGGGATACGCAGTATTTT

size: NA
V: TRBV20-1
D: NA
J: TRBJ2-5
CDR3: CSARVARGTETQYF
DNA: TGCAGTGCTAGAGTAGCCAGGGGCACGGAGACCCAGTACTTC

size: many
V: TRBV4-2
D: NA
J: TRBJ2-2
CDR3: CASSQAYPNTGELFF
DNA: TGTGCCAGCAGCCAAGCTTACCCGAACACCGGGGAGCTGTTTTTT

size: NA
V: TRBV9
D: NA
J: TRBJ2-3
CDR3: CASSVGLSTVTDTQYF
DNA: TGTGCCAGCAGCGTAGGGTTGTCGACCGTCACAGATACGCAGTATTTT

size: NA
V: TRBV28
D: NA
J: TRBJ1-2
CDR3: CASTFQGNYGYTF
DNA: TGTGCCAGCACCTTCCAGGGGAACTATGGCTACACCTTC

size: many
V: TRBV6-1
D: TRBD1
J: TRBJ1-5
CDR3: CASMRAGGGNQPQHF
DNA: TGTGCCAGCATGAGGGCAGGGGGTGGCAATCAGCCCCAGCATTTT

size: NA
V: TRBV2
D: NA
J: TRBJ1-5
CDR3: CASSEGRGPQHF
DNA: TGTGCCAGCAGTGAAGGGCGGGGGCCCCAGCATTTT

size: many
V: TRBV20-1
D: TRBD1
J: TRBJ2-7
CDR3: CSASGTGGLSSYEQYF
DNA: TGCAGTGCCTCCGGGACAGGGGGCCTCAGCTCCTACGAGCAGTACTTC

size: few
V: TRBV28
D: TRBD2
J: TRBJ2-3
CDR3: CASSSAGTSGTDTQYF
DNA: TGTGCCAGCAGCTCAGCCGGGACTAGCGGGACAGATACGCAGTATTTT

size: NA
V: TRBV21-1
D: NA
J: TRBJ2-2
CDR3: CASSKFGRGHIGELFF
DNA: TGTGCCAGCAGCAAATTCGGCAGGGGGCATATCGGGGAGCTGTTTTTT

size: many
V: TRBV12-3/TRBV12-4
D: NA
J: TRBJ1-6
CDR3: CASSLSGPGDNSPLHF
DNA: TGTGCCAGCAGTTTGAGTGGACCGGGAGACAATTCACCCCTCCACTTT

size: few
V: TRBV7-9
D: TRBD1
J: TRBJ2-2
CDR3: CASSSGGQGNTGELFF
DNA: TGTGCCAGCAGCTCGGGCGGACAGGGTAACACCGGGGAGCTGTTTTTT

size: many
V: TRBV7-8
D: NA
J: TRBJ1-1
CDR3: CASSAGHNTEAFF
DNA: TGTGCCAGCAGCGCGGGACACAACACTGAAGCTTTCTTT

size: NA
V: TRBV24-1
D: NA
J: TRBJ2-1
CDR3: CATSDPGRRGYNEQFF
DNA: TGTGCCACCAGTGATCCCGGGAGGAGGGGGTACAATGAGCAGTTCTTC

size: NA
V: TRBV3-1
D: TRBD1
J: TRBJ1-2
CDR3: CASSQVTGGANYGYTF
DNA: TGTGCCAGCAGCCAAGTTACAGGGGGAGCTAACTATGGCTACACCTTC

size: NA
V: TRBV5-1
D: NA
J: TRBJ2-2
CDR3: CASSPFSGQNTGELFF
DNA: TGCGCCAGCAGCCCATTCTCCGGACAGAACACCGGGGAGCTGTTTTTT

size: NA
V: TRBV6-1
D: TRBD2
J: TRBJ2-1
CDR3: CASRTQGGGNNEQFF
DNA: TGTGCCAGCAGGACCCAGGGCGGGGGTAACAATGAGCAGTTCTTC

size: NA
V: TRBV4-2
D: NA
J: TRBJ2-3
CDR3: CASSQDPQLGTDTQYF
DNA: TGTGCCAGCAGCCAAGACCCACAGTTAGGGACAGATACGCAGTATTTT

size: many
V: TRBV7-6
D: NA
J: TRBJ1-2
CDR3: CASSLGGRRSPNYGYTF
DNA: TGTGCCAGCAGCTTAGGGGGGAGAAGGTCCCCCAACTATGGCTACACCTTC

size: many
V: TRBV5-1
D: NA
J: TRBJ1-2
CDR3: CASSLTLRENYGYTF
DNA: TGCGCCAGCAGCTTAACCCTCCGGGAAAACTATGGCTACACCTTC

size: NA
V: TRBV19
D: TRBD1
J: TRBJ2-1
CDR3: CASSVGTGFNEQFF
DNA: TGTGCCAGTAGTGTCGGGACAGGGTTCAATGAGCAGTTCTTC

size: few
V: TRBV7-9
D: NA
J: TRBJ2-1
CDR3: CASSFAGFGQNEQFF
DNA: TGTGCCAGCAGCTTCGCAGGATTCGGGCAGAATGAGCAGTTCTTC

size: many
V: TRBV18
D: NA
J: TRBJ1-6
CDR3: CASSPGPGSPLHF
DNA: TGTGCCAGCTCACCTGGCCCCGGATCACCCCTCCACTTT

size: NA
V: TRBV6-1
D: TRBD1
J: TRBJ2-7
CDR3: CASGGQGYEQYF
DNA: TGTGCCAGCGGCGGACAGGGATACGAGCAGTACTTC

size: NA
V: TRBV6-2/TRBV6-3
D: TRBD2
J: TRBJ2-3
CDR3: CASSRSPLLAGGRRDTQYF
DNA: TGTGCCAGCAGTCGTTCCCCGTTGCTAGCGGGGGGGCGGAGAGATACGCAGTATTTT

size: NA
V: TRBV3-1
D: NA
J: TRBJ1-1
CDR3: CASSRSSTEAFF
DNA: TGTGCCAGCAGCCGATCATCCACTGAAGCTTTCTTT

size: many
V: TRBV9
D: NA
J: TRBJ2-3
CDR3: CASSATSGVGDTQYF
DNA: TGTGCCAGCAGCGCAACCTCAGGGGTAGGGGATACGCAGTATTTT

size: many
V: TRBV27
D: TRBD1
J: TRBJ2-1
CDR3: CASSTWTGAVEQFF
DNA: TGTGCCAGCAGTACCTGGACAGGGGCGGTTGAGCAGTTCTTC

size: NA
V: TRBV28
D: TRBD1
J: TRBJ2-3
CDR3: CAGSRTGYSTDTQYF
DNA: TGTGCCGGATCGAGGACAGGGTACTCCACAGATACGCAGTATTTT

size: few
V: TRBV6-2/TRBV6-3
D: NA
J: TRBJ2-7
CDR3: CASSYQTGVYEQYF
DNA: TGTGCCAGCAGTTACCAAACAGGCGTCTACGAGCAGTACTTC

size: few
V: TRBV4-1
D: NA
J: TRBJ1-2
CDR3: CASSRVGLSGYTF
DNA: TGCGCCAGCAGCCGTGTTGGGTTGTCGGGCTACACCTTC

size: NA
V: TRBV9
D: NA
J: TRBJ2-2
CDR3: CASTRGATGELFF
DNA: TGTGCCAGCACCCGAGGGGCGACCGGGGAGCTGTTTTTT

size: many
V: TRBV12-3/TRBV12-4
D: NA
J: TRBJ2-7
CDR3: CASSRGGGYEQYF
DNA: TGTGCCAGCAGCCGCGGGGGCGGGTACGAGCAGTACTTC

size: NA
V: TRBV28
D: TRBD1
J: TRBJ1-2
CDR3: CASRRTGANYGYTF
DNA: TGTGCCAGCAGGCGAACAGGGGCAAACTATGGCTACACCTTC

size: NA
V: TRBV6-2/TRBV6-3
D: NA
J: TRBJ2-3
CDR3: CASSSIGSGDTQYF
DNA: TGTGCCAGCTCCTCTATTGGCTCTGGAGATACGCAGTATTTT

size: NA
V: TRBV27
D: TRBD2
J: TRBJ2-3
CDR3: CASSHRTNPRGADTQYF
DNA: TGTGCCAGCAGCCATAGGACTAACCCCCGGGGGGCAGATACGCAGTATTTT

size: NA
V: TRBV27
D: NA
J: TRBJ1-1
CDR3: CASSWGPMTNTEAFF
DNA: TGTGCCAGCAGTTGGGGACCGATGACGAACACTGAAGCTTTCTTT

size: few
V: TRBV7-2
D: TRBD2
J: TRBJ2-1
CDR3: CASSLELAGGGNEQFF
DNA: TGTGCCAGCAGCTTAGAGCTAGCGGGAGGGGGTAATGAGCAGTTCTTC

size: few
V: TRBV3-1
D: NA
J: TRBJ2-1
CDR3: CASSQGFEQFF
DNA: TGTGCCAGCAGCCAAGGGTTTGAGCAGTTCTTC

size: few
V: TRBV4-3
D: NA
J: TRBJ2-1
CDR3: CASSQDVRSYNEQFF
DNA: TGCGCCAGCAGCCAAGATGTACGGTCCTACAATGAGCAGTTCTTC

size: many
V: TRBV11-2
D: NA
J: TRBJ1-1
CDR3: CASSLFIWGENTEAFF
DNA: TGTGCCAGCAGCTTATTCATTTGGGGAGAGAACACTGAAGCTTTCTTT

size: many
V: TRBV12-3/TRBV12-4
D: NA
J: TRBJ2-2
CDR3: CASRPVNANTGELFF
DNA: TGTGCCAGCAGACCAGTTAACGCGAACACCGGGGAGCTGTTTTTT

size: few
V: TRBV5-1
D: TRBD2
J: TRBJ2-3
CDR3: CASSNGASGSTDTQYF
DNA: TGCGCCAGCAGCAATGGGGCTAGCGGGAGCACAGATACGCAGTATTTT

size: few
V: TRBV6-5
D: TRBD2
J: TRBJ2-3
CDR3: CASSYSLAEVDTQYF
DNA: TGTGCCAGCAGTTACTCACTAGCGGAGGTGGATACGCAGTATTTT

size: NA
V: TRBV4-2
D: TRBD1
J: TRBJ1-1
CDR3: CASSQDTGATEAFF
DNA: TGTGCCAGCAGCCAAGACACAGGGGCCACTGAAGCTTTCTTT